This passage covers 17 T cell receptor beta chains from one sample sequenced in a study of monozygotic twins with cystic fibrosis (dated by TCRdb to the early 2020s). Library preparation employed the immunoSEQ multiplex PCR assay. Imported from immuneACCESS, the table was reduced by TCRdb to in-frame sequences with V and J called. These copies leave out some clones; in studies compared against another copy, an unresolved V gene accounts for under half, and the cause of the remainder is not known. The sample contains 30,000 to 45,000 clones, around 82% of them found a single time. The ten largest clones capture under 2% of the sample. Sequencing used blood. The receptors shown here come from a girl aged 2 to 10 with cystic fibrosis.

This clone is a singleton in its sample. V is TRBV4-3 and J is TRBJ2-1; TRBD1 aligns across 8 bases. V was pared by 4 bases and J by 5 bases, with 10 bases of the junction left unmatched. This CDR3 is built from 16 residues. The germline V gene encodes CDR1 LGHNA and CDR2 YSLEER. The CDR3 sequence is CASSLRQGTWDNEQFF. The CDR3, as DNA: TGCGCCAGCAGCCTCAGACAGGGGACCTGGGACAATGAGCAGTTCTTC.

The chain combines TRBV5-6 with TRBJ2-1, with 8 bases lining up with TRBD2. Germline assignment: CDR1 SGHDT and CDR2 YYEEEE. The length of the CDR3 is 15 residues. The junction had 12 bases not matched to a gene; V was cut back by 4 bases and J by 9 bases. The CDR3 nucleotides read TGTGCCAGCAGCCCCCCTCCGGGGGGGGTACGTGAGCAGTTCTTC. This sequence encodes CASSPPPGGVREQFF.

This chain's CDR3 is CASSLLGRGGIGSSNQPQHF. As DNA, the CDR3 is TGTGCCAGCAGTCTTCTCGGCCGAGGTGGAATCGGCTCTAGCAATCAGCCCCAGCATTTT. The rearrangement joins TRBV27 to TRBJ1-5; D gene uncertain. CDR3 size: 20 residues. Germline lookup yields CDR1 MNHEY and CDR2 SMNVEV (reference sequence). V lost 5 bases to trimming and J lost 0 bases, with 26 bases between them.

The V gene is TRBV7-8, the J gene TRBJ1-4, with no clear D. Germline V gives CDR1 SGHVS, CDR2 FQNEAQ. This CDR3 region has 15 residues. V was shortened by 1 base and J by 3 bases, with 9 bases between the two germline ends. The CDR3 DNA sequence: TGTGCCAGCAGCTTAGAAGGACGGTCTAATGAAAAACTGTTTTTT. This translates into CASSLEGRSNEKLFF.

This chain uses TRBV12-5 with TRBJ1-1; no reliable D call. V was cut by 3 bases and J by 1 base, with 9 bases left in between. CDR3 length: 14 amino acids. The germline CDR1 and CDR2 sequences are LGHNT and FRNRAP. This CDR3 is CASGFYPQNTEAFF. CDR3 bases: TGTGCTAGTGGTTTTTACCCACAGAACACTGAAGCTTTCTTT.

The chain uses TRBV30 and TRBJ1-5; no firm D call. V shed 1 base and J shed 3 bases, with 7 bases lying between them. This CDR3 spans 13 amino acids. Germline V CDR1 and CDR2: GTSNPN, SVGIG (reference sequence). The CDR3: CAWSGGDNQPQHF. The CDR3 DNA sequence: TGTGCCTGGAGTGGGGGTGACAATCAGCCCCAGCATTTT.

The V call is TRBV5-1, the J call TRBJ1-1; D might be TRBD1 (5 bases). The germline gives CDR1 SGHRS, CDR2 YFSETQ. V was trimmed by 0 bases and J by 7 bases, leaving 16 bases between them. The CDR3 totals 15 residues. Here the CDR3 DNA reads TGCGCCAGCAGCTTGGCCTTGGGGGACCGGGGTGAAGCTTTCTTT. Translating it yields CASSLALGDRGEAFF.

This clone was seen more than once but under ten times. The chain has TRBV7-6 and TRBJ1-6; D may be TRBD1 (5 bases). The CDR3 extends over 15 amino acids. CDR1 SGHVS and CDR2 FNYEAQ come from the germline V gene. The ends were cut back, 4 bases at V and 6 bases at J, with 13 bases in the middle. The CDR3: CASSWGGESNSPLHF. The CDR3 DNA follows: TGTGCCAGCAGCTGGGGGGGGGAGAGTAATTCACCCCTCCACTTT.

This chain's CDR3 is CASSFERLVANEQFF. For the CDR3, the DNA is TGTGCCAGCAGCTTCGAGAGGCTAGTTGCCAATGAGCAGTTCTTC. The chain recombines TRBV7-9 with TRBJ2-1; D remains unclear. With 3 bases removed from V and 6 bases from J, the gap between germline ends came to 15 bases. The germline CDR1 and CDR2 sequences are SEHNR and FQNEAQ (reference sequence). This CDR3 has 15 residues.

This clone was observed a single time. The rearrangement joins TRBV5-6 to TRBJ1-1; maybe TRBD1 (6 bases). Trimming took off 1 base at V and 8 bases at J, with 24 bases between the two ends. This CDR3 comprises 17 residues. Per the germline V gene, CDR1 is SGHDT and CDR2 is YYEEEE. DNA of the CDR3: TGTGCCAGCAGCTTGCGGGGGGGCGGCAACACCCACTCCGAAGCTTTCTTT. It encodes CASSLRGGGNTHSEAFF.

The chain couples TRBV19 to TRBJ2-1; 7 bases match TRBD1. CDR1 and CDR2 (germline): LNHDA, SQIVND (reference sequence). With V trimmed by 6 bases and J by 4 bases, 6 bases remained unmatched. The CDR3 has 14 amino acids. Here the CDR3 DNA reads TGTGCCAGTAGACCGGGACAGCCTTACAATGAGCAGTTCTTC. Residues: CASRPGQPYNEQFF. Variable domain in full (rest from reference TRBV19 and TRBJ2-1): DGGITQSPKYLFRKEGQNVTLSCEQNLNHDAMYWYRQDPGQGLRLIYYSQIVNDFQKGDIAEGYSVSREKKESFPLTVTSAQKNPTAFYLCASRPGQPYNEQFFGPGTRLTVL.

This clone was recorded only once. CDR3 nucleotide sequence: TGTGCCAGTAGTCCCACGGGACAGGGAAGGAATCAGCCCCAGCATTTT. Translated: CASSPTGQGRNQPQHF. This chain joins TRBV19 and TRBJ1-5; 9 bases are a match to TRBD1. J gave up 4 bases and V 5 bases, and 9 bases lay outside the gene matches. This CDR3 is 16 amino acids long. The germline gives CDR1 LNHDA, CDR2 SQIVND (reference sequence).

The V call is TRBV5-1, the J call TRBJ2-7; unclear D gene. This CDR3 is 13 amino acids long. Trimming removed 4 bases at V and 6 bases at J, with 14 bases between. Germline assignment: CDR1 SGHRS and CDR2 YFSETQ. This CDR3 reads CASSPPARGEQYF. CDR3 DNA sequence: TGCGCCAGCAGCCCCCCGGCCCGAGGCGAGCAGTACTTC. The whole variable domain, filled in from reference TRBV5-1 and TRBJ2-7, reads KAGVTQTPRYLIKTRGQQVTLSCSPISGHRSVSWYQQTPGQGLQFLFEYFSETQRNKGNFPGRFSGRQFSNSRSEMNVSTLELGDSALYLCASSPPARGEQYFGPGTRLTVT.

The CDR3 DNA reads TGTGCCAGCAGCTCCTCCGGGGAGGCCTACGAGCAGTACTTC. Translation: CASSSSGEAYEQYF. The chain combines TRBV7-6 with TRBJ2-7; D might be TRBD2 (6 bases). The CDR3 contains 14 residues. The V and J ends lost 4 bases and 2 bases respectively, with 12 bases between them. Germline V gene data show CDR1 as SGHVS and CDR2 as FNYEAQ.

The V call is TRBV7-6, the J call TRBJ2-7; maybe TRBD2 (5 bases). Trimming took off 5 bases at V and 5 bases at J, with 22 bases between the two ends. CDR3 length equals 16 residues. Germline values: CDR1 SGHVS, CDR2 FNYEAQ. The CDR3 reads CASSPEGVQAPHEQYF. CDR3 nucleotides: TGTGCCAGCAGCCCAGAGGGCGTCCAGGCCCCCCACGAGCAGTACTTC.

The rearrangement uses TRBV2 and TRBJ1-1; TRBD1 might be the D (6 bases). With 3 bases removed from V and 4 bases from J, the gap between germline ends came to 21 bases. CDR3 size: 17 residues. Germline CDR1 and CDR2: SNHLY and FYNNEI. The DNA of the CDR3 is TGTGCCAGCAGTGATCACCAAGGGGGGGGGCACATCACTGAAGCTTTCTTT. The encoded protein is CASSDHQGGGHITEAFF.

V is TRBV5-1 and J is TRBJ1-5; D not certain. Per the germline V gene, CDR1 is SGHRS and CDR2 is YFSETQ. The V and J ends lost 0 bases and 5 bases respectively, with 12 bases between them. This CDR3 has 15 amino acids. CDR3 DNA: TGCGCCAGCAGCTTGGCCTTTGGAGGCGATCAGCCCCAGCATTTT. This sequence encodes CASSLAFGGDQPQHF.